These T cell receptor beta chains were read from a single sample in a study of Ad26.COV2.S vaccination and SARS-CoV-2 variants. Using immunoSEQ multiplex PCR, the repertoire was profiled, and TCRdb retains in-frame clones only, with some absent. The sample has around 300,000 clones, approximately 86% seen once. Source: peripheral blood, taken in a trial of Ad26.COV2.S vaccine versus placebo. The receptors come from a person aged 18-60 years who received the Ad26.COV2.S COVID-19 vaccine or a placebo. Each CDR3 is given with its conserved first and last residue. A D gene is named only where the DNA matches it firmly. Size values are once, few and many counts, or a class for expanded clones, and some rows have none.

v_call: TRBV11-2
d_call: NA
j_call: TRBJ1-1
clone_size: NA
cdr3_nt: TGTGCCAGCAGCTTAGATCACGGAGGTGAAGCTTTCTTT
cdr3_aa: CASSLDHGGEAFF

v_call: TRBV9
d_call: NA
j_call: TRBJ2-7
clone_size: NA
cdr3_nt: TGTGCCAGCAGCCCTCAGATAGAAAACCTGGGGGAGCAGTACTTC
cdr3_aa: CASSPQIENLGEQYF

v_call: TRBV5-1
d_call: TRBD1
j_call: TRBJ2-2
clone_size: NA
cdr3_nt: TGCGCCAGCAGCTTAGGAGACAGGGGGATAACCGGGGAGCTGTTTTTT
cdr3_aa: CASSLGDRGITGELFF

v_call: TRBV10-1
d_call: TRBD2
j_call: TRBJ2-2
clone_size: NA
cdr3_nt: TGCGCCAGCAGTGAGGGTAGCGGGGGGCGCACCGGGGAGCTGTTTTTT
cdr3_aa: CASSEGSGGRTGELFF

v_call: TRBV25-1
d_call: TRBD2
j_call: TRBJ2-1
clone_size: NA
cdr3_nt: TGTGCCAGCACCCCCCGGGACTACCACAATGAGCAGTTCTTC
cdr3_aa: CASTPRDYHNEQFF

v_call: TRBV7-2
d_call: TRBD2
j_call: TRBJ2-1
clone_size: NA
cdr3_nt: TGTGCCAGCAGTAGGGGACTAGTGTACAATGAGCAGTTCTTC
cdr3_aa: CASSRGLVYNEQFF

v_call: TRBV6-5
d_call: NA
j_call: TRBJ1-1
clone_size: NA
cdr3_nt: TGTGCCAGCAGCGGACAGACTGAAGCTTTCTTT
cdr3_aa: CASSGQTEAFF

v_call: TRBV9
d_call: NA
j_call: TRBJ1-2
clone_size: NA
cdr3_nt: TGTGCCAGCAGCGTAGGCTACTACCGGGACCGCCAGCGTTACGCTAACTATGGCTACACCTTC
cdr3_aa: CASSVGYYRDRQRYANYGYTF

v_call: TRBV9
d_call: NA
j_call: TRBJ1-6
clone_size: NA
cdr3_nt: TGTGCCAGCAGCGGGGGTTTAGCCCCAGTCTATAATTCACCCCTCCACTTT
cdr3_aa: CASSGGLAPVYNSPLHF

v_call: TRBV9
d_call: NA
j_call: TRBJ1-2
clone_size: once
cdr3_nt: TGTGCCAGCAGCGTAACGGGGGCGAACTATGGCTACACCTTC
cdr3_aa: CASSVTGANYGYTF

v_call: TRBV5-1
d_call: TRBD2
j_call: TRBJ2-5
clone_size: once
cdr3_nt: TGCGCCAGCAGCTTAAAACTAGCGGGGGGGCCATCCCATGAGACCCAGTACTTC
cdr3_aa: CASSLKLAGGPSHETQYF

v_call: TRBV6-2/TRBV6-3
d_call: TRBD1
j_call: TRBJ1-2
clone_size: NA
cdr3_nt: TGTGCCAGCAGTACGGGACAGGGGATGCGAGGCTACACCTTC
cdr3_aa: CASSTGQGMRGYTF

v_call: TRBV6-5
d_call: NA
j_call: TRBJ1-2
clone_size: NA
cdr3_nt: TGTGCCAGCAGTACCGGGACGAAATATGGCTACACCTTC
cdr3_aa: CASSTGTKYGYTF

v_call: TRBV4-1
d_call: NA
j_call: TRBJ1-5
clone_size: few
cdr3_nt: TGCGCCAGCAGCCAAGTCCGGGACGGGACCAATCAGCCCCAGCATTTT
cdr3_aa: CASSQVRDGTNQPQHF

v_call: TRBV19
d_call: TRBD2
j_call: TRBJ2-5
clone_size: NA
cdr3_nt: TGTGCCAGTAGTATAACCGCGGGGGGTATCATCCAAGAGACCCAGTACTTC
cdr3_aa: CASSITAGGIIQETQYF

v_call: TRBV5-6
d_call: NA
j_call: TRBJ1-1
clone_size: once
cdr3_nt: TGTGCCAGCAGCCGAGCCGCCGGGCTAATGAACACTGAAGCTTTCTTT
cdr3_aa: CASSRAAGLMNTEAFF

v_call: TRBV6-2/TRBV6-3
d_call: NA
j_call: TRBJ2-7
clone_size: NA
cdr3_nt: TGTGCCAGCAGCCATCCCCAGACAGGCTACGAGCAGTACTTC
cdr3_aa: CASSHPQTGYEQYF

v_call: TRBV9
d_call: TRBD2
j_call: TRBJ2-7
clone_size: NA
cdr3_nt: TGTGCCAGCAGCGCAGGGCTAGCGGTAACTCACGAGCAGTACTTC
cdr3_aa: CASSAGLAVTHEQYF

v_call: TRBV2
d_call: NA
j_call: TRBJ1-4
clone_size: once
cdr3_nt: TGTGCCAGCAGCGCCCTGACAGATACTAATGAAAAACTGTTTTTT
cdr3_aa: CASSALTDTNEKLFF

v_call: TRBV11-3
d_call: TRBD2
j_call: TRBJ2-2
clone_size: NA
cdr3_nt: TGTGCCAGCAGCTTAAACCCCGGGGGGGGGCTAACCGGGGAGCTGTTTTTT
cdr3_aa: CASSLNPGGGLTGELFF

v_call: TRBV3-1/TRBV3-2
d_call: NA
j_call: TRBJ1-1
clone_size: NA
cdr3_nt: TGTGCCAGCAGCCAAGTGCAGGGCTCCACTGAAGCTTTCTTT
cdr3_aa: CASSQVQGSTEAFF

v_call: TRBV6-5
d_call: NA
j_call: TRBJ2-1
clone_size: NA
cdr3_nt: TGTGCCAGCAGTTACTCGAAGGCTTCTAATGAGCAGTTCTTC
cdr3_aa: CASSYSKASNEQFF

v_call: TRBV28
d_call: NA
j_call: TRBJ1-5
clone_size: NA
cdr3_nt: TGTGCCAGCAGTAAAAGGGGTGGGGCAGTTTATAGCAATCAGCCCCAGCATTTT
cdr3_aa: CASSKRGGAVYSNQPQHF

v_call: TRBV9
d_call: TRBD2
j_call: TRBJ2-1
clone_size: NA
cdr3_nt: TGTGCCAGCAGCGTACGGGGGAGCGGGAGCTACAATGAGCAGTTCTTC
cdr3_aa: CASSVRGSGSYNEQFF

v_call: TRBV6-2/TRBV6-3
d_call: NA
j_call: TRBJ1-5
clone_size: NA
cdr3_nt: TGTGCCAGCAGTTACCGCAGGGGTGATCAGCCCCAGCATTTT
cdr3_aa: CASSYRRGDQPQHF

v_call: TRBV5-1
d_call: TRBD1
j_call: TRBJ1-1
clone_size: NA
cdr3_nt: TGCGCCAGCAGCTTGCGGACAGGGGAGGTGTACACTGAAGCTTTCTTT
cdr3_aa: CASSLRTGEVYTEAFF

v_call: TRBV25-1
d_call: TRBD1
j_call: TRBJ2-1
clone_size: NA
cdr3_nt: TGTGCCAGCAGCCGGGTGAGACAGGGAAAGAATGAGCAGTTCTTC
cdr3_aa: CASSRVRQGKNEQFF

v_call: TRBV12-3/TRBV12-4
d_call: NA
j_call: TRBJ2-2
clone_size: NA
cdr3_nt: TGTGCCAGCAGTTTAGAACCCGGGGAGCTGTTTTTT
cdr3_aa: CASSLEPGELFF

v_call: TRBV27
d_call: NA
j_call: TRBJ2-2
clone_size: NA
cdr3_nt: TGTGCCAGCAGTTCCCGCGTGGGGACGAACACCGGGGAGCTGTTTTTT
cdr3_aa: CASSSRVGTNTGELFF

v_call: TRBV7-2
d_call: NA
j_call: TRBJ2-7
clone_size: NA
cdr3_nt: TGTGCCAGCAGCTTGGAACACGAGCAGTACTTC
cdr3_aa: CASSLEHEQYF